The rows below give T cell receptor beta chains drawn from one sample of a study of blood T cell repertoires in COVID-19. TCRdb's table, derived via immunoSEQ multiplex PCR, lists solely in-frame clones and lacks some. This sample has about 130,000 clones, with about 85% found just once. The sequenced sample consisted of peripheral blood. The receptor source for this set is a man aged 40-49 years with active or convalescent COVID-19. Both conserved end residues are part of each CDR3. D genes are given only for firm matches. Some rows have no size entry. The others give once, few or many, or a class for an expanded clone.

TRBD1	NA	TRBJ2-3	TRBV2	CASSEWTGERTDTQYF	TGTGCCAGCAGTGAGTGGACAGGGGAGCGCACAGATACGCAGTATTTT
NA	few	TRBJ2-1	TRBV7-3	CASSLLNYNEQFF	TGTGCCAGCAGCCTATTAAATTACAATGAGCAGTTCTTC
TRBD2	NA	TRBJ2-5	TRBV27	CASSLGLAGGDETQYF	TGTGCCAGCAGTTTAGGGTTAGCGGGGGGTGACGAGACCCAGTACTTC
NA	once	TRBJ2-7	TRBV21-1	CASSYRGYEQYF	TGTGCCAGCAGTTACAGGGGGTACGAGCAGTACTTC
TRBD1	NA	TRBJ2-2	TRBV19	CASSRTGGTGELFF	TGTGCCAGTAGTCGAACAGGGGGCACCGGGGAGCTGTTTTTT
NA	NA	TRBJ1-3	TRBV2	CASLDRSSGNTIYF	TGTGCCAGTCTCGACAGGAGCTCTGGAAACACCATATATTTT
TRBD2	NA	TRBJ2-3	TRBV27	CASSLSGGSTDTQYF	TGTGCCAGCAGCCTTAGCGGGGGTAGCACAGATACGCAGTATTTT
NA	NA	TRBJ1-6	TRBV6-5	CASEFQPRYNSPLHF	TGTGCCAGCGAGTTTCAACCGCGTTATAATTCACCCCTCCACTTT
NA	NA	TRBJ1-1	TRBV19	CASSIDSRGPTEAFF	TGTGCCAGTAGTATAGATAGCAGGGGACCCACTGAAGCTTTCTTT
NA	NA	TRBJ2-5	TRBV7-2	CASGLQGGKETQYF	TGTGCCAGCGGATTGCAGGGAGGAAAGGAGACCCAGTACTTC
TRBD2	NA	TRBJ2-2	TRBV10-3	CAIPGVAGGLNTGELFF	TGTGCCATCCCCGGAGTAGCGGGGGGGCTGAACACCGGGGAGCTGTTTTTT
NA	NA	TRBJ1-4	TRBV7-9	CASSSGQGREKLFF	TGTGCCAGCAGCTCGGGCCAGGGTCGGGAAAAACTGTTTTTT
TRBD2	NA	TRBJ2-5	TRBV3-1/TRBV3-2	CASSHTSGTEGETQYF	TGTGCCAGCAGCCACACTAGCGGGACGGAGGGAGAGACCCAGTACTTC
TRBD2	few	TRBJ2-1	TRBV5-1	CASSLGGLAGGHNEQFF	TGCGCCAGCAGCTTAGGAGGGTTAGCGGGGGGCCACAATGAGCAGTTCTTC
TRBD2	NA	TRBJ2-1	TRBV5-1	CASSLLAGYNEQFF	TGCGCCAGCAGCTTGCTAGCGGGGTACAATGAGCAGTTCTTC
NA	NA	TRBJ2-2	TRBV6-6	CASSRSQTGANTGELFF	TGTGCCAGCAGCCGATCCCAGACAGGCGCGAACACCGGGGAGCTGTTTTTT
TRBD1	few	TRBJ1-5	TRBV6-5	CATSGTGNQPQHF	TGTGCCACCTCCGGGACAGGGAATCAGCCCCAGCATTTT
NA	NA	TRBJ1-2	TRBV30	CARRSPGVLGDGYTF	TGTGCCCGTCGGTCCCCAGGGGTGTTGGGGGATGGCTACACCTTC
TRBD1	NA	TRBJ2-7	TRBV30	CAWRPGQGPYEQYF	TGTGCCTGGAGGCCGGGACAGGGACCCTACGAGCAGTACTTC
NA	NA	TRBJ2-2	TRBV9	CASSSGAGELFF	TGTGCCAGCAGCTCAGGGGCCGGGGAGCTGTTTTTT
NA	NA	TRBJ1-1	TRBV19	CASSIDRTGNTEAFF	TGTGCCAGTAGTATCGACAGGACTGGGAACACTGAAGCTTTCTTT
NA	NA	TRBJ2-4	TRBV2	CASSGRGRENIQYF	TGTGCCAGCAGTGGAAGGGGCAGGGAAAACATTCAGTACTTC
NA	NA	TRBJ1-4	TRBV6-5	CASSPDSSGLFF	TGTGCCAGCAGTCCGGACAGCTCTGGACTGTTTTTT
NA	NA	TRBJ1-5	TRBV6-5	CASSYGASASNQPQHF	TGTGCCAGCAGTTACGGGGCATCGGCTTCAAATCAGCCCCAGCATTTT
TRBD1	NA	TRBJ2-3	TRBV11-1	CASSSNRGNLDTQYF	TGTGCCAGCAGCTCGAACAGGGGAAATTTGGATACGCAGTATTTT
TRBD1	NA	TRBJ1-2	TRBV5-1	CASSPGTGGRYGYTF	TGCGCCAGCAGCCCCGGGACAGGGGGCCGCTATGGCTACACCTTC
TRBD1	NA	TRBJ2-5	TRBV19	CASSPWDSQETQYF	TGTGCCAGTAGTCCATGGGACAGCCAAGAGACCCAGTACTTC
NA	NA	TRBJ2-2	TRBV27	CASSYQGSGETNTGELFF	TGTGCCAGCAGTTACCAAGGATCGGGGGAAACGAACACCGGGGAGCTGTTTTTT
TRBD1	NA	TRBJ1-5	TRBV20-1	CSASRGQGGQPQHF	TGCAGTGCTAGTAGGGGACAGGGCGGGCAGCCCCAGCATTTT
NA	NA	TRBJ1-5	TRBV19	CASVGTGNQPQHF	TGTGCCAGCGTAGGCACAGGGAATCAGCCCCAGCATTTT
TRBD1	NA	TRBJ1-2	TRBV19	CASSLTGGSSYGYTF	TGTGCCAGTAGTCTGACAGGGGGAAGTAGCTATGGCTACACCTTC
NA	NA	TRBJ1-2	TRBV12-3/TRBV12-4	CASSTTDIYGYTF	TGTGCCAGCAGTACAACGGACATCTATGGCTACACCTTC
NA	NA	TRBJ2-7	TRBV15	CATSRTGAYEQYF	TGTGCCACCAGCAGGACAGGAGCCTACGAGCAGTACTTC
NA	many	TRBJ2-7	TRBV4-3	CASSQDSGYGYDEQYF	TGCGCCAGCAGCCAAGATTCAGGGTACGGGTACGACGAGCAGTACTTC
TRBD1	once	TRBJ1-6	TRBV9	CASRGQGSNSPLHF	TGTGCCAGCAGGGGACAGGGTAGTAATTCACCCCTCCACTTT
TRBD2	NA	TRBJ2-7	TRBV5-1	CASSSRGLAGAYEQYF	TGCGCCAGCAGCTCCCGCGGACTAGCGGGGGCCTACGAGCAGTACTTC
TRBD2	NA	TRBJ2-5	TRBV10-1	CASSLGTSGGQETQYF	TGCGCCAGCAGCCTAGGGACTAGCGGGGGCCAAGAGACCCAGTACTTC
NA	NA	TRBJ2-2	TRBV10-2	CASSESETGELFF	TGCGCCAGCAGTGAGAGCGAGACTGGGGAGCTGTTTTTT
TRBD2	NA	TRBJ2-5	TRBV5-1	CASSKGLAGGQTRETQYF	TGCGCCAGCAGTAAAGGACTAGCGGGGGGCCAGACCAGGGAGACCCAGTACTTC
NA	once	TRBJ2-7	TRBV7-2	CASSLGEHSYEQYF	TGTGCCAGCAGCTTAGGGGAGCACTCCTACGAGCAGTACTTC
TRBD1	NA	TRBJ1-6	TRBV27	CASSLQTHRGRNSPLHF	TGTGCCAGCAGTCTACAGACCCACAGGGGCCGTAATTCACCCCTCCACTTT
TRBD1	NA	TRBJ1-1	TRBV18	CASSRDRGLTEAFF	TGTGCCAGCTCACGGGACAGGGGGCTGACTGAAGCTTTCTTT
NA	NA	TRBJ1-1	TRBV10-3	CASQGSTEAFF	TGTGCCTCACAGGGCTCCACTGAAGCTTTCTTT
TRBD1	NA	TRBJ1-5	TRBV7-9	CASRARDRGRVHQPQHF	TGTGCCAGCAGGGCCAGGGACAGGGGTAGGGTGCATCAGCCCCAGCATTTT
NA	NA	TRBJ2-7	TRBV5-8	CASWRWPAEEQYF	TGTGCCAGCTGGAGGTGGCCGGCTGAGGAGCAGTACTTC
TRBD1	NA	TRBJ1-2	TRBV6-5	CASSRGTGGTYGYTF	TGTGCCAGCAGCAGAGGGACAGGAGGGACATATGGCTACACCTTC
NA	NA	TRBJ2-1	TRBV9	CASSLDSGRAYNEQFF	TGTGCCAGCAGCCTGGATAGCGGAAGGGCCTACAATGAGCAGTTCTTC
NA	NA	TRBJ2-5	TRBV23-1	CASSVEEETQYF	TGCGCCAGCAGTGTCGAGGAAGAGACCCAGTACTTC
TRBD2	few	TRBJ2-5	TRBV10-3	CATSLTAGGSETQYF	TGTGCCACCTCACTTACAGCGGGGGGATCTGAGACCCAGTACTTC
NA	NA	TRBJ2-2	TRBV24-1	CATSDMIGGELFF	TGTGCCACCAGTGATATGATCGGCGGGGAGCTGTTTTTT
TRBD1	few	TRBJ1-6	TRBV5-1	CASRQGFRSPLHF	TGCGCCAGTAGACAGGGCTTTCGGTCACCCCTCCACTTT
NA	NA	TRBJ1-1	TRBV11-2	CASSVKTEAFF	TGTGCCAGCAGCGTAAAAACTGAAGCTTTCTTT
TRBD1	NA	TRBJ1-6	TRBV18	CASSPRLSNTGDSPLHF	TGTGCCAGCTCACCACGTCTCTCAAACACAGGGGATTCACCCCTCCACTTT